Listed below are T cell receptor beta chains from one sample, sequenced in a study of blood T cells in healthy people across ages. TCRdb called the 5' RACE reads again in MiXCR, with one record for every CDR3 protein. The table lists about 1.5 million distinct CDR3 sequences, roughly 43% of them singletons. Sequencing was carried out using blood. These receptors all stem from a woman aged 18 to 35 in good health. CDR3s include the opening cysteine and the closing phenylalanine or tryptophan. A D gene is named only where the DNA matches it firmly. Some rows mark clone size as missing; the rest say once, few, many or name a class of expanded clone.

d_call clone_size j_call v_call cdr3_nt cdr3_aa
TRBD2 . TRBJ2-1 TRBV5-1 TGCGCCAGCAGCTTGGTCTTTAGCGGGGGCTCCTACAATGAGCAGTTCTTC CASSLVFSGGSYNEQFF
TRBD2 few TRBJ2-3 TRBV4-2 TGTGCCAGCAGCCACTCCGGACTAGCGGGAGGCACAGATACGCAGTATTTT CASSHSGLAGGTDTQYF
. once TRBJ2-1 TRBV30 TGTGCCTGGAGTGTAACTGGGTACGAGCAGTTCTTC CAWSVTGYEQFF
TRBD1 . TRBJ2-7 TRBV6-5 TGTGCCAGCAGAAAGGGACAGGGGACCTACGAGCAGTACTTC CASRKGQGTYEQYF
. many TRBJ2-7 TRBV7-6 TGTGCCAGCAGCTCCCTACATGAGAGGGAGCAGTACTTC CASSSLHEREQYF
. . TRBJ2-2 TRBV7-2 TGTGCCAGCAGCTTAAACCGGGCCGGGGAGCTGTTTTTT CASSLNRAGELFF
. few TRBJ2-7 TRBV6-5 TGTGCCAGCAGTTACGATGTCAGGGGTCTCGGGTACTTC CASSYDVRGLGYF
TRBD2 few TRBJ2-3 TRBV28 TGTGCCAGCAGTCCAGTGGGGGTTGTACTAGCGGGAGTGTCAGATACGCAGTATTTT CASSPVGVVLAGVSDTQYF
TRBD1 . TRBJ2-7 TRBV6-6 TGTGCCAGCAGTTGGACAGGGGTCTACGAGCAGTACTTC CASSWTGVYEQYF
TRBD1 . TRBJ1-3 TRBV20-1 TGCAGTGCTCTGGGGACAGGGAAAAGGGGCTCTGGAAACACCATATATTTT CSALGTGKRGSGNTIYF
. few TRBJ2-7 TRBV11-3 TGTGCCAGCAGCTTAAGGAGCGTTTCCTCCTACGAGCAGTACTTC CASSLRSVSSYEQYF
TRBD2 few TRBJ2-1 TRBV15 TGTGCCACCAGCAGAGACCCTTGGACTAGTAGACATGAGCAGTTCTTC CATSRDPWTSRHEQFF
TRBD2 . TRBJ2-7 TRBV4-3 TGCGCCAGCAGCCAAGATCCCGGGACTACCTACGAGCAGTACTTC CASSQDPGTTYEQYF
TRBD2 few TRBJ2-3 TRBV7-3 TGTGCCAGCAGCGCCCGACTAGCGCCGACTAGCACAGATACGCAGTATTTT CASSARLAPTSTDTQYF
. few TRBJ2-3 TRBV7-6 TGTGCCAGCAGCTCCAATAGACGGGCCCGTGGGGCAGATACGCAGTATTTT CASSSNRRARGADTQYF
TRBD1 . TRBJ1-2 TRBV14 TGTGCCAGCAGCCGGACTCAGCAGGGGGGGAACTATGGCTACACCTTC CASSRTQQGGNYGYTF
. few TRBJ2-1 TRBV7-2 TGTGCCAGCAGCTTGGGTTTCTACTACAATGAGCAGTTCTTC CASSLGFYYNEQFF
TRBD2 . TRBJ2-7 TRBV27 TGTGCCAGCAGTTTATCGGGACTAGCGGGAGTGGCCCCGAAGAAGCAGTACTTC CASSLSGLAGVAPKKQYF
. . TRBJ2-1 TRBV11-2 TGTGCCAGCAGCTCGCAGGGGCCGTCCTACAATGAGCAGTTCTTC CASSSQGPSYNEQFF
. . TRBJ1-6 TRBV12-3/TRBV12-4 TGTGCCAGCAGTCGAAAGGGGGGGAGCTCCTATAATTCACCCCTCCACTTT CASSRKGGSSYNSPLHF
TRBD2 many TRBJ2-1 TRBV4-3 TGCGCCAGCAGCCTTCGTTTTGCGGGAGGATACAATGAGCAGTTCTTC CASSLRFAGGYNEQFF
. few TRBJ2-5 TRBV7-2 TGTGCCAGCAGCCGGGACTCCCCAGAGACCCAGTACTTC CASSRDSPETQYF
. few TRBJ2-7 TRBV4-3 TGCGCCAGCAGCCAAGATTCGAGGAACTACAATGAGCAGTACTTC CASSQDSRNYNEQYF
. . TRBJ2-5 TRBV3-1 TGTGCCAGCAGCCAAAGGGGACTGGGGGATGAGACCCAGTACTTC CASSQRGLGDETQYF
. few TRBJ2-3 TRBV20-1 TGCAGTGCTAGAGAAGTTGGGACCGATACGCAGTATTTT CSAREVGTDTQYF
TRBD1 . TRBJ1-5 TRBV4-2 TGTGCCAGCTCGCGGGACAGGGGAGGTCAGCCCCAGCATTTT CASSRDRGGQPQHF
. . TRBJ2-5 TRBV7-2 TGTGCCAGCAGCTTAGAGGCTCTAGGTTCCCAGTACTTC CASSLEALGSQYF
TRBD1 . TRBJ2-7 TRBV7-2 TGTGCCAGCAGCGTAAGGCGGACAGGGGGGGAGCAGTACTTC CASSVRRTGGEQYF
. . TRBJ1-6 TRBV7-9 TGTGCCAGCAAGACAATCGACACCCTCCACTTT CASKTIDTLHF
TRBD1 . TRBJ1-5 TRBV7-6 TGTGCCAGCAGCACCTCGACAGGGGCCCAGCCCCAGCATTTT CASSTSTGAQPQHF
. few TRBJ2-6 TRBV19 TGTGCCAGTAGCGGTTTGAGGTCTGGGGCCAACGTCCTGACTTTC CASSGLRSGANVLTF
TRBD2 . TRBJ2-1 TRBV6-6 TGTGCCAGCAGTCCTCAGGGACTAGCGGTGAATGAGCAGTTCTTC CASSPQGLAVNEQFF
TRBD1 . TRBJ2-7 TRBV12-3/TRBV12-4 TGTGCCAGCAGCGTTAACAGGGGCGAGCAGTACTTC CASSVNRGEQYF
TRBD1 . TRBJ1-1 TRBV12-3/TRBV12-4 TGTGCCAGCAGTTTGACAGGGCCGGCAGAAGCTTTCTTT CASSLTGPAEAFF
. . TRBJ2-3 TRBV10-3 TGTGCCATCAGTGAGTCCGCCAGCGATACGCAGTATTTT CAISESASDTQYF
TRBD2 . TRBJ2-1 TRBV9 TGTGCCAGCAGCGTAGTGGGTTTAGCGGGAGTGGATGAGCAGTTCTTC CASSVVGLAGVDEQFF
TRBD1 . TRBJ2-1 TRBV7-2 TGTGCCAGCAGCTTCGGCCCCGGGACAGGACTCAATGAGCAGTTCTTC CASSFGPGTGLNEQFF
. . TRBJ1-4 TRBV20-1 TGCAGTGCCAGGAGGGCCTCAACTAATGAAAAACTGTTTTTT CSARRASTNEKLFF
. few TRBJ2-1 TRBV5-1 TGCGCCAGCAGCTTGGCCCTGGCAGCGAACAATGAGCAGTTCTTC CASSLALAANNEQFF
. . TRBJ1-5 TRBV29-1 TGCAGCGTTCGGGACGGCAATCAGCCCCAGCATTTT CSVRDGNQPQHF
TRBD2 . TRBJ2-3 TRBV12-3/TRBV12-4 TGTGCCAGCAGTCAGCGGGGGGGGGCAGATACGCAGTATTTT CASSQRGGADTQYF
. . TRBJ1-1 TRBV9 TGTGCCAGCAGCGTCTTTCTGAACACTGAAGCTTTCTTT CASSVFLNTEAFF
. . TRBJ1-2 TRBV7-2 TGTGCCAGCAGCTCCCTCAGGATAGACTATGGCTACACCTTC CASSSLRIDYGYTF
TRBD2 . TRBJ2-1 TRBV7-2 TGTGCCAGCAGCTTAGCAAGCGGGAGGCCCGATGAGCAGTTCTTC CASSLASGRPDEQFF
. . TRBJ2-7 TRBV11-2 TGTGCCAGCCGACTCCTCGGCTCCTACGAGCAGTACTTC CASRLLGSYEQYF
. few TRBJ1-2 TRBV28 TGTGCCAGCAGTTTGGGCAGCCATGGCTACACCTTC CASSLGSHGYTF
. . TRBJ1-3 TRBV11-2 TGTGCCAGCAGCCCGTGGAGGAGTACTGGAAACACCATATATTTT CASSPWRSTGNTIYF
TRBD1 few TRBJ2-1 TRBV5-1 TGCGCCAGCAGCTCGGGACAGGGAATAGATGAGCAGTTCTTC CASSSGQGIDEQFF
. few TRBJ1-2 TRBV6-1 TGTGCCAGCAGTGAAGCTCCGCTCCGGGGCTATGGCTACACCTTC CASSEAPLRGYGYTF
TRBD1 . TRBJ1-2 TRBV6-6 TGTGCCGGCAGTTACTCGAAGAGCGGGACAGATTATTATGGCTACACCTTC CAGSYSKSGTDYYGYTF
TRBD2 . TRBJ2-1 TRBV11-1 TGTGCCAGCAGCTTGGGTAGCGGGCTCTACAATGAGCAGTTCTTC CASSLGSGLYNEQFF
TRBD1 few TRBJ1-2 TRBV4-1 TGCGCCAGCAGCCAGATGACAGGGGCTAATAACTATGGCTACACCTTC CASSQMTGANNYGYTF
TRBD1 . TRBJ2-7 TRBV5-4 TGTGCCAGCAGCTCTGATGACAGGGGGCGGCTCGAGCAGTACTTC CASSSDDRGRLEQYF
. few TRBJ2-5 TRBV10-2 TGCGCCAGCAAACCCGGGAGACAGGGACAAGAGACCCAGTACTTC CASKPGRQGQETQYF
. few TRBJ2-1 TRBV28 TGTGCCAGCAGTTTGAGGCTACGGCAGTTCTTC CASSLRLRQFF